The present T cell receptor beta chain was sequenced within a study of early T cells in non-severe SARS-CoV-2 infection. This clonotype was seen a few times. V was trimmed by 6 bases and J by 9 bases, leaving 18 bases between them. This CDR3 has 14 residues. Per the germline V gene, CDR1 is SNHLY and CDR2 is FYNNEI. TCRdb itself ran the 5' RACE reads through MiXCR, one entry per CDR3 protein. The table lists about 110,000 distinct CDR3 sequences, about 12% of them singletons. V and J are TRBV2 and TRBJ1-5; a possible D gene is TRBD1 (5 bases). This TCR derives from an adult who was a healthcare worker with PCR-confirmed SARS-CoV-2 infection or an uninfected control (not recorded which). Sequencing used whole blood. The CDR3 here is CASRAGTDPMPQHF. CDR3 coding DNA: TGTGCCAGCAGGGCAGGGACCGACCCCATGCCCCAGCATTTT.